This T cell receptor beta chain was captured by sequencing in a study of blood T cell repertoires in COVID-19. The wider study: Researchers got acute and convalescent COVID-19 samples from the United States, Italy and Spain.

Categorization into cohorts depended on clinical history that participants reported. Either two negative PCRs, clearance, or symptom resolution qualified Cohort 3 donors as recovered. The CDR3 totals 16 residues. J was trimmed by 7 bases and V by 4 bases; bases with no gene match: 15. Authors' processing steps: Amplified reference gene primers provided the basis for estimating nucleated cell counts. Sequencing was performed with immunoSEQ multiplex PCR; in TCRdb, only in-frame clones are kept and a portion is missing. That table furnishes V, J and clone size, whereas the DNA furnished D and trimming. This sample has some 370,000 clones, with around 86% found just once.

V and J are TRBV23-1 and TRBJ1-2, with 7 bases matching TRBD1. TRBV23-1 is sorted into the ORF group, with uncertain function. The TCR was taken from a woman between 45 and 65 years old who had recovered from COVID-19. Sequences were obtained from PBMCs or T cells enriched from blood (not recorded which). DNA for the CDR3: TGCGCCAGCAGTCGACGGCAGGGGGGACTCGGAGCTGGCTACACCTTC. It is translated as CASSRRQGGLGAGYTF.